This entry lists 18 T cell receptor beta chains sequenced from one sample in a study of tumor and adjacent non-tumor tissue in lung cancer. Three rounds of nested PCR, following a modified ARM-PCR protocol, produced the TCRbeta library. TCRdb itself ran the multiplex PCR reads through MiXCR, one entry per CDR3 protein. The sample has 100,000 to 150,000 distinct CDR3 sequences; roughly 64% are singletons. The template was RNA from unsorted bulk tissue. The sample taken for sequencing was lung tumor tissue. Source of these receptors: a man aged 25 to 45 with non-small cell lung cancer.

This clonotype has only one observation. This sequence may be a read error, since a much larger clone differs from it by one base. The chain has TRBV6-1 and TRBJ1-5, with no clear D. CDR3 length equals 15 residues. The germline V gene has CDR1 MNHNS and CDR2 SASEGT. In DNA form, the CDR3 reads TGTGCCAGCAGTGGAGGTAGGGCAAGCAATCAGCCCCACCATTTT. This encodes CASSGGRASNQPHHF.

This clonotype was counted at least ten times. The rearrangement links TRBV6-2 or TRBV6-3 to TRBJ1-5; 8 nucleotides agree with TRBD1. CDR1 and CDR2 (germline): MNHEY, SVGEGT. The J segment lost 5 bases and the V segment lost 6 bases, leaving 9 bases of the junction unmatched. The CDR3 consists of 15 residues. The CDR3 DNA reads as TGTGCCAGCAGCCGCGGACAGGGTACCCATCAGCCCCAGCATTTT. Its translation: CASSRGQGTHQPQHF.

On this clonotype: At one end the junction does not follow the germline gene, possibly because of a read error. V and J are TRBV4-1 and TRBJ2-7; D is unresolved. Germline V gene lookup returns CDR1 MGHRA and CDR2 YSYEKL. This CDR3 is 12 amino acids long. The CDR3 loop is CVSSQDAYEQYF. The DNA of the CDR3 is TGCGTCAGCAGCCAAGATGCCTACGAGCAGTACTTC.

This clonotype was detected only a few times. The chain is built from TRBV12-3 or TRBV12-4 and TRBJ1-1; D unresolved. Deletions cut 7 bases from V and 8 bases from J, with 11 bases between. This CDR3 comprises 11 residues. The CDR3 DNA follows: TGTGCCAGCACCTCGGTCCGCGAAGCTTTCTTT. Translating it yields CASTSVREAFF.

Comment on this clonotype: This sequence may be a read error, since a much larger clone differs from it by one base. The chain employs TRBV20-1 and TRBJ2-5; D is possibly TRBD1 (6 bases). Germline V gene data show CDR1 as DFQATT and CDR2 as SNEGSKA (reference sequence). The length of the CDR3 is 14 residues. The CDR3 is CGARAYREQETQYF. CDR3 DNA: TGCGGTGCTAGAGCGTACAGGGAGCAAGAGACCCAGTACTTC.

Note on this clonotype: This may be a read error, as it is one base from a much larger clone. This chain uses TRBV7-8 with TRBJ2-3; D call uncertain. The CDR3 consists of 14 residues. The germline gives CDR1 SGHVS, CDR2 FQNEAQ. The germline V and J ends were trimmed by 2 bases and 7 bases, with 13 bases remaining between them. CDR3 DNA: TGTGCCAGCAGCTTATGGTTGGGTACAAATACGCAGTATTTT. Translating it yields CASSLWLGTNTQYF.

About this clonotype itself: A much larger clone is a single base away; this may be a read error. The DNA is left out, because the CDR3 cannot be placed on it with certainty; the CDR3 is given as TCRdb lists it. The CDR3 sequence: CSARGVGLGTAPGELLF. The V call is TRBV20-1, the J call TRBJ2-2; the table's D call, TRBD1, was not checked against the DNA. The CDR3 sequence runs 17 residues, both termini included. Looked up from germline, CDR1 is DFQATT and CDR2 is SNEGSKA (reference sequence).

Of note for this clonotype: This likely comes from a read error, as the CDR3 has no conserved phenylalanine or tryptophan at its end. The chain is built from TRBV20-1 and TRBJ2-2, with 8 bases aligning to TRBD2. The CDR3 loop spans 14 amino acids. The ends lost 4 bases at V and 4 bases at J; junction bases unmatched: 5. The germline V gene has CDR1 DFQATT and CDR2 SNEGSKA (reference sequence). CDR3 sequence (DNA): TGCAGTGCTAAAGAGCGGGGGAGCACCGGGGAGCTGTTTTCT. Encoded protein: CSAKERGSTGELFS.

This clonotype was seen only a few times. The chain is built from TRBV5-4 and TRBJ1-2; D not certain. Germline V CDR1 and CDR2: SGHNT, YYREEE (reference sequence). The CDR3 is made up of 16 amino acids. Trimming took off 4 bases at V and 7 bases at J, with 23 bases between the two ends. CDR3 residues: CASSPPADADGVGYTF. DNA of the CDR3: TGTGCCAGCAGCCCCCCCGCGGACGCCGACGGGGTTGGCTACACCTTC.

A word on this clonotype: The germline gene is not matched at one end of the junction; a read error may be the cause. The chain couples TRBV6-2 or TRBV6-3 to TRBJ1-3, with TRBD1 as a possible D gene (6 bases). This CDR3 is built from 17 residues. Germline V CDR1 and CDR2: MNHEY, SVGEGT. CDR3 loop: CASSWDTRGYSGSTIYF. In nucleotides, the CDR3 is TGTGCCAGCAGTTGGGACACCCGAGGATACTCTGGAAGCACCATATATTTT.

This chain connects TRBV11-2 to TRBJ2-7; 8 bases are a match to TRBD1. The germline gives CDR1 SGHAT, CDR2 FQNNGV. This CDR3 contains 15 residues. J was trimmed by 7 bases and V by 5 bases; bases with no gene match: 13. For the CDR3, the DNA is TGTGCCAGCAGCATACTGGGACAGGAGTTCTATGAGCAGTACTTC. This gives the protein CASSILGQEFYEQYF.

In its sample, this clonotype was seen many times. The chain recombines TRBV20-1 with TRBJ2-2; possible D gene TRBD2, 7 bases. Looked up from germline, CDR1 is DFQATT and CDR2 is SNEGSKA (reference sequence). The CDR3 sequence is 14 residues long. V lost 3 bases and J 6 bases, leaving 14 bases between the germline ends. The CDR3 reads CSASYRGAAGELFF. Here the CDR3 DNA reads TGCAGTGCTAGTTACCGGGGGGCTGCCGGGGAGCTGTTTTTT.

At least ten counts were recorded for this clonotype. The rearrangement uses TRBV11-2 and TRBJ2-1; TRBD1 matches 11 bases. This CDR3 is built from 15 residues. Germline V gene lookup returns CDR1 SGHAT and CDR2 FQNNGV. J lost 7 bases, V lost 5 bases, and 7 bases had no gene match. CDR3 DNA: TGTGCCAGCAGCCCCGGGACAGGGGGGGATAATGAGCAGTTCTTC. Translation gives CASSPGTGGDNEQFF.

A word on this clonotype: With a much larger clone just one base away, this may be a read error. V usage is TRBV20-1 and J usage is TRBJ1-1; no reliable D call. CDR1 and CDR2 (germline): DFQATT, SNEGSKA (reference sequence). CDR3 length: 13 residues. V lost 7 bases to trimming and J lost 8 bases, with 20 bases between them. Written as DNA, the CDR3 is TGCAGTGTGCCCCCGGTGGGCCCTCCGGAAGCTTTCTTT. This sequence encodes CSVPPVGPPEAFF.

To note about this clonotype: A read error may explain this, as a much larger clone is one base away. The J gene is TRBJ2-5, the V gene TRBV6-5; the D gene could be TRBD1 or TRBD2 (6 bases each). Germline values: CDR1 MNHEY, CDR2 SVGAGI. V was pared by 4 bases and J by 7 bases, with 13 bases between. The CDR3 totals 13 residues. Here the CDR3 reads CASSSGADGTQYF. The DNA for the CDR3 is TGTGCCAGCAGTTCGGGGGCCGACGGGACCCAGTACTTC.

This chain joins TRBV15 and TRBJ1-4; a possible D gene is TRBD1 (5 bases). V lost 0 bases and J 8 bases, leaving 16 bases between the germline ends. The CDR3 has 16 amino acids. Germline V lookup: CDR1 LNHNV, CDR2 YYDKDF (reference sequence). The CDR3 bases are TGTGCCACCAGCAGAGACTGGACAAAGGCAGGCGAAAAACTGTTTTTT. Translating it yields CATSRDWTKAGEKLFF.

The V call is TRBV4-2, the J call TRBJ2-1, with 9 bases matching TRBD2. CDR3 size: 16 residues. Germline V lookup: CDR1 LGHNA, CDR2 YNFKEQ. V was pared by 2 bases and J by 4 bases, with 6 bases of the junction left unmatched. Here the CDR3 reads CASSQLAGEPYNEQFF. The CDR3, as DNA: TGTGCCAGCAGCCAATTAGCGGGGGAGCCATACAATGAGCAGTTCTTC.

With respect to this clonotype: At one of its ends the junction is not consistent with the germline gene, which may arise from a read error. The CDR3 nucleotides read TGCGCCAGCAACCCCCGTTTCGAGATCCTAAAAGAGACCCAGTACTTC. Translated: CASNPRFEILKETQYF. This chain joins TRBV12-3 or TRBV12-4 and TRBJ2-5; D ambiguous. This CDR3 is 16 amino acids long.